These T cell receptor beta chains were read from a single sample in a study of regulatory T cells in long-lasting Graves disease. In TCRdb, the multiplex PCR reads were re-called with MiXCR into one record per CDR3 protein. The table shows approximately 350,000 distinct CDR3 sequences, with 16% occurring only once. These records were also assigned to another study, of T cells in Graves' hyperthyroidism and ophthalmopathy.

The sample consisted of peripheral blood mononuclear cells (PBMCs), taken at new diagnosis, from a patient treated with antithyroid drugs. The receptors come from a man in his forties with Graves disease. Both conserved end residues are part of each CDR3. A D gene is named only where the DNA matches it firmly. Size tells how often a clone was seen (once, few, many) or the class of an expanded clone, and some rows leave it out.

size | J | D | V | DNA | CDR3
NA | TRBJ1-6 | TRBD1 | TRBV4-1 | TGCGCCAGCAGCCGGGACAGTCAAGGGTCACCCCTCCACTTT | CASSRDSQGSPLHF
many | TRBJ1-1 | NA | TRBV6-6 | TGTGCCAGCAGTTACTCGGTCAGGCCGAACACTGAAGCTTTCTTT | CASSYSVRPNTEAFF
many | TRBJ2-3 | TRBD1 | TRBV24-1 | TGTGCCACCAGTGACCCGACAGGGCCCGCAGATACGCAGTATTTT | CATSDPTGPADTQYF
NA | TRBJ1-6 | NA | TRBV7-2 | TGTGCCAGCAGCCTGAGACAGAATTCACCCCTCCACTTT | CASSLRQNSPLHF
NA | TRBJ1-6 | NA | TRBV3-1 | TGTGCCAGCAGCCCCGGACAGCTTAATTCACCCCTCCACTTT | CASSPGQLNSPLHF
many | TRBJ1-2 | TRBD1 | TRBV5-1 | TGCGCCAGCAGCTTGGAGGGACAGGAGTATGGCTACACCTTC | CASSLEGQEYGYTF
many | TRBJ2-5 | TRBD2 | TRBV6-1 | TGTGCCAGCAGACTCATTACTAGCGGAGAGACCCAGTACTTC | CASRLITSGETQYF
many | TRBJ1-2 | NA | TRBV28 | TGTGCCAGCAGTTCAGGGTATGGCTACACCTTC | CASSSGYGYTF
few | TRBJ2-3 | TRBD2 | TRBV7-3 | TGTGCCAGCGCCCGGCTAGCGGGGGGGCCTACAGATACGCAGTATTTT | CASARLAGGPTDTQYF
NA | TRBJ2-1 | TRBD2 | TRBV10-3 | TGTGCCATCAGTGAGTCAAGCGGGGGGACATACAATGAGCAGTTCTTC | CAISESSGGTYNEQFF
many | TRBJ2-7 | TRBD1 | TRBV25-1 | TGTGCCAGCGGGGACAGCCCCTACGGGCAGTACTTC | CASGDSPYGQYF
many | TRBJ2-3 | NA | TRBV15 | TGTGCCACCAGCAGAGATGGGGGCCTGTTAGTCACAGATACGCAGTATTTT | CATSRDGGLLVTDTQYF
many | TRBJ2-1 | NA | TRBV7-9 | TGTGCCAGCAGCTTAGGTGCCCAGTTCTTC | CASSLGAQFF
NA | TRBJ2-1 | TRBD1 | TRBV5-1 | TGCGCCAGCAGCTTCGAAGGGACAGCCTACAATGAGCAGTTCTTC | CASSFEGTAYNEQFF
many | TRBJ2-3 | NA | TRBV5-1 | TGTGCCAGCAGCCTTGAGGGGTCCACAGATACGCAGTATTTT | CASSLEGSTDTQYF
many | TRBJ2-1 | NA | TRBV28 | TGTGCCAGCAGTGCCCCCTACAATGAGCAGTTCTTC | CASSAPYNEQFF
many | TRBJ1-4 | NA | TRBV28 | TGTGCCAGCAGCAACAGGGTCTACGGCCGTGAAAAACTGTTTTTT | CASSNRVYGREKLFF
many | TRBJ2-7 | NA | TRBV20-1 | TGCAGTGCTAGCGGGGCCTCCTACGAGCAGTACTTC | CSASGASYEQYF
many | TRBJ2-7 | NA | TRBV10-3 | TGTGCCATCAGCCAGAGAGGGATGAGGCAGTACTTC | CAISQRGMRQYF
NA | TRBJ2-5 | NA | TRBV12-3/TRBV12-4 | TGTGCCAGCAGCCCCCGGGGGACCCAGTACTTC | CASSPRGTQYF
few | TRBJ2-5 | TRBD1 | TRBV28 | TGTGCCAGCAGCCCGGGGGACAGGGGGGAGACCCAGTACTTC | CASSPGDRGETQYF
NA | TRBJ2-6 | NA | TRBV6-2/TRBV6-3 | TGTGCCAGCAGTCGAAGGAGCATACAACTCTCTGGGGCCAACGTCCTGACTTTC | CASSRRSIQLSGANVLTF
NA | TRBJ2-3 | TRBD2 | TRBV5-4 | TGTGCCAGCAGCTTCCCTAAGCGGGGGGGTAGCACAGATACGCAGTATTTT | CASSFPKRGGSTDTQYF